The sample holds many counts of the clone carrying this T cell receptor beta chain. As yet, its antigen is unknown. There are 15 residues in the CDR3. The V and J ends lost 4 bases and 10 bases respectively, with 22 bases between them. Germline V gene data show CDR1 as SEHNR and CDR2 as FQNEAQ (reference sequence). Source material was 2 million unsorted PBMCs, stored at -80 °C in RNAlater. The data originate from a study of neurological immune-mediated disorders. The study's findings and limits: Across subjects, expanded clones had no CDR3 amino acid sequences in common, pointing to private repertoires in all groups. With the multiple sclerosis repertoire cluster, none of the clinical or MRI features showed an association.

cDNA was made by 5'RACE with 10-nucleotide random UMIs. From the 5' RACE reads, TCRdb called clonotypes with MiXCR, one entry per CDR3 protein. The sample consists of roughly 120,000 distinct CDR3 sequences, about 3.4% of them appearing once. The receptor was isolated from a woman aged 30 to 39 with multiple sclerosis. The sequenced material came from PBMCs. J is TRBJ1-1 and V is TRBV7-9; maybe TRBD1 (5 bases). The CDR3 loop reads CASSSPRSVGEVAFF. CDR3 DNA sequence: TGTGCCAGCAGCTCCCCCCGGAGTGTGGGGGAGGTAGCTTTCTTT.